The next 22 T cell receptor beta chains were all read from a single sample in a study of T cells in Graves' hyperthyroidism and ophthalmopathy. There were TCR beta CDR3 regions amplified from RNA transcripts. First-round RT-PCR targeting the TCR CDR3 was performed with the HTBI primer set. TCRdb independently ran MiXCR on the multiplex PCR reads; one entry per CDR3 protein. In the table there are roughly 740,000 distinct CDR3 sequences, about 17% of which are singletons. Sequencing was carried out using blood. These receptors originate from a man aged 18 to 29 with Graves' hyperthyroidism.

This chain links TRBV3-1 with TRBJ2-4, with 8 bases lining up with TRBD1. CDR1 LGHDT and CDR2 YNNKEL come from the germline V gene (reference sequence). The CDR3 covers 14 residues. V lost 2 bases and J lost 9; bases outside the gene matches: 6. The CDR3 here is CASSQRTQGAIQYF. DNA of the CDR3: TGTGCCAGCAGCCAACGTACGCAGGGGGCCATTCAGTACTTC.

This clonotype has a handful of counts. The chain joins TRBV20-1 to TRBJ2-1; 9 bases agree with TRBD2. CDR3 size: 16 residues. Germline lookup yields CDR1 DFQATT and CDR2 SNEGSKA (reference sequence). J gave up 9 bases and V 2 bases, and 14 bases lay outside the gene matches. The CDR3 nucleotides read TGCAGTGCTAGACCTCTAGCGGGAATGGAGCTCGTTGAGCAGTTCTTC. As protein: CSARPLAGMELVEQFF.

The rearrangement uses TRBV2 and TRBJ1-5, with a possible D match to TRBD1 (6 bases). In germline, CDR1 is SNHLY, CDR2 FYNNEI. V was shortened by 4 bases and J by 0 bases, with 10 bases between the two germline ends. This CDR3 is built from 15 residues. This CDR3 reads CASSADSYSNQPQHF. CDR3 in DNA: TGTGCCAGCAGTGCGGACAGCTATAGCAATCAGCCCCAGCATTTT.

V and J are TRBV11-2 and TRBJ2-4; 14 nucleotides agree with TRBD2. Germline assignment: CDR1 SGHAT and CDR2 FQNNGV. The CDR3 covers 16 residues. V was pared by 5 bases and J by 3 bases, with 3 bases of the junction left unmatched. CDR3 region: CASSGTSGRGKNIQYF. The DNA of the CDR3 is TGTGCCAGCAGCGGGACTAGCGGGAGAGGCAAAAACATTCAGTACTTC.

Many counts were recorded for this clonotype. The genes are TRBV28 and TRBJ2-2; 8 bases align to TRBD2. This CDR3 contains 17 residues. The trim removed 3 bases at V and 3 bases at J, leaving 9 bases unmatched. The V gene's germline CDR1 is MDHEN and CDR2 SYDVKM. The CDR3 sequence is CASSLGVVAGYTGELFF. The DNA for the CDR3 is TGTGCCAGCAGTTTGGGGGTCGTAGCGGGATACACCGGGGAGCTGTTTTTT.

The V and J genes are TRBV29-1 and TRBJ2-1; tentatively, D is TRBD1 or TRBD2 (5 bases each). The CDR3 totals 15 residues. Trimming removed 4 bases from V and 6 bases from J, with 19 bases in between. Looked up from germline, CDR1 is SQVTM and CDR2 is ANQGSEA. CDR3 DNA sequence: TGCAGCGTTGCCGGACCGGGACGGACAATCAATGAGCAGTTCTTC. Encoded protein: CSVAGPGRTINEQFF.

The V call is TRBV28, the J call TRBJ2-6; D uncertain. CDR1 is MDHEN and CDR2 is SYDVKM in the germline V gene. The CDR3 loop spans 15 amino acids. Trimming pared 4 bases from V and 0 bases from J, leaving 7 bases between. The CDR3 DNA reads TGTGCCAGCAGTTCTTCCCCCTCTGGGGCCAACGTCCTGACTTTC. Amino acid sequence: CASSSSPSGANVLTF.

In its sample, this clonotype was seen many times. V gene TRBV11-2 combines with J gene TRBJ1-2; D remains unclear. This CDR3 contains 12 residues. Trimming took off 5 bases at V and 6 bases at J, with 10 bases between the two ends. Germline CDR1 is SGHAT and CDR2 is FQNNGV. The CDR3 here is CASSPGRDGYTF. The CDR3 coding sequence is TGTGCCAGCAGCCCAGGCCGGGATGGCTACACCTTC.

This clonotype has at least ten counts. CDR3 sequence (DNA): TGTGCCAGCAGTTTAGGGCGTAATGAAAAACTGTTTTTT. Protein product: CASSLGRNEKLFF. The rearrangement joins TRBV28 to TRBJ1-4; D not certain. CDR1 is MDHEN and CDR2 is SYDVKM in the germline V gene. The V gene lost 2 bases and the J gene lost 4 bases, with 5 bases spanning the gap. The length of the CDR3 is 13 residues.

In this sample, this clonotype turned up many times. This chain links TRBV28 with TRBJ2-1; D not resolved. CDR1 is MDHEN, CDR2 SYDVKM, per germline. CDR3 length equals 14 residues. The V gene lost 8 bases and the J gene lost 3 bases, with 14 bases spanning the gap. CDR3 sequence (DNA): TGTGCCAGCTCCGCTCGTGGGATCTACAATGAGCAGTTCTTC. Translated, it gives CASSARGIYNEQFF. The entire variable domain, with the rest obtained from reference TRBV28 and TRBJ2-1, is as follows: DVKVTQSSRYLVKRTGEKVFLECVQDMDHENMFWYRQDPGLGLRLIYFSYDVKMKEKGDIPEGYSVSREKKERFSLILESASTNQTSMYLCASSARGIYNEQFFGPGTRLTVL.

This clonotype was detected ten times or more. V gene TRBV28 combines with J gene TRBJ2-5; no clear D gene. Trimming removed 5 bases at V and 5 bases at J, with 12 bases between. This CDR3 is 13 amino acids long. Germline CDR1 reads MDHEN; CDR2 reads SYDVKM. In DNA form, the CDR3 reads TGTGCCAGCAGTATCCAGACCCCGGAGACCCAGTACTTC. This gives the protein CASSIQTPETQYF. Supplemented by reference TRBV28 and TRBJ2-5, the full variable domain reads DVKVTQSSRYLVKRTGEKVFLECVQDMDHENMFWYRQDPGLGLRLIYFSYDVKMKEKGDIPEGYSVSREKKERFSLILESASTNQTSMYLCASSIQTPETQYFGPGTRLLVL.

This clonotype was picked up a small number of times. Lacking the conserved final phenylalanine or tryptophan, this CDR3 likely reflects a read error. This chain connects TRBV28 to TRBJ2-7; either TRBD1 or TRBD2 may fit D (5 bases each). CDR1 and CDR2 from the germline V gene are MDHEN and SYDVKM. CDR3 length: 11 residues. V was trimmed by 7 bases and J by 5 bases, leaving 9 bases between them. Here the CDR3 DNA reads TGTGCCAGCACCGGGACCCACGAGCAGTACTCC. Its protein is CASTGTHEQYS.

The chain has TRBV7-9 and TRBJ2-5, with D perhaps TRBD1 (6 bases). Trimming stripped 5 bases from V and 1 base from J, with 11 bases between. Germline CDR1 and CDR2: SEHNR and FQNEAQ (reference sequence). The CDR3 has 14 amino acids. The CDR3 loop is CASSTGPFQETQYF. DNA of the CDR3: TGTGCCAGCAGCACAGGGCCTTTCCAAGAGACCCAGTACTTC.

The chain is built from TRBV3-1 and TRBJ2-7; 10 nucleotides agree with TRBD1. Germline V gene lookup returns CDR1 LGHDT and CDR2 YNNKEL (reference sequence). The CDR3 has 16 amino acids. V lost 1 base and J lost 4; bases outside the gene matches: 7. The CDR3 region is CASSQGPGQGTYEQYF. The CDR3 nucleotides are TGTGCCAGCAGCCAAGGGCCGGGACAGGGGACTTACGAGCAGTACTTC.

This clonotype was seen a handful of times. The rearrangement links TRBV12-3 or TRBV12-4 to TRBJ2-1; 14 nucleotides agree with TRBD2. The V and J ends lost 3 bases and 0 bases, in that order; junction bases with no gene match: 4. The CDR3 has 18 amino acids. The CDR3 is CASSFRTSGRSSYNEQFF. CDR3 nucleotides: TGTGCCAGCAGTTTCAGGACTAGCGGGAGGAGCTCCTACAATGAGCAGTTCTTC.

This clonotype was found many times. The chain couples TRBV28 to TRBJ2-7; D tentatively fits TRBD1 or TRBD2 (5 bases each). V was shortened by 6 bases and J by 6 bases, with 24 bases between the two germline ends. The CDR3 has 16 residues. Germline V gene data show CDR1 as MDHEN and CDR2 as SYDVKM. The CDR3 is CASSRPTGTASGEQYF. CDR3 in DNA: TGTGCCAGCAGCCGCCCGACCGGGACCGCGAGTGGCGAGCAGTACTTC.

This clonotype showed up just a few times. V is TRBV4-3 and J is TRBJ2-3; D unclear. V lost 1 base and J 2 bases, leaving 7 bases between the germline ends. This CDR3 spans 14 amino acids. Germline CDR1 reads LGHNA; CDR2 reads YSLEER. The chain's CDR3 is CASSQGPVTDTQYF. CDR3 nucleotide sequence: TGCGCCAGCAGCCAAGGCCCCGTCACAGATACGCAGTATTTT.

The V and J genes are TRBV6-1 and TRBJ2-3; no clear D gene. V gave up 7 bases and J gave up 2 bases, with 7 bases separating them. CDR1 is MNHNS and CDR2 is SASEGT in the germline V gene. The CDR3 runs 12 residues. The CDR3 DNA reads TGTGCCAGCAATCATCCCACAGATACGCAGTATTTT. It codes for CASNHPTDTQYF.

This chain uses TRBV5-1 with TRBJ2-3, with TRBD2 matching over 9 bases. This CDR3 is built from 14 residues. Losses at the gene ends were 3 bases for V and 6 bases for J; bases not matched to a gene: 5. Germline V gene sequence: CDR1 SGHRS, CDR2 YFSETQ. CDR3 amino acids: CASSSIAGADTQYF. In nucleotides, the CDR3 is TGCGCCAGCAGCTCAATAGCGGGAGCGGATACGCAGTATTTT. Based on the CDR3 plus reference TRBV5-1 and TRBJ2-3, the full variable domain is KAGVTQTPRYLIKTRGQQVTLSCSPISGHRSVSWYQQTPGQGLQFLFEYFSETQRNKGNFPGRFSGRQFSNSRSEMNVSTLELGDSALYLCASSSIAGADTQYFGPGTRLTVL.

The table lists this clonotype with many counts. V gene TRBV18 combines with J gene TRBJ1-3; D unclear. The germline gives CDR1 KGHSH, CDR2 LQKENI. CDR3 size: 16 residues. Deletions cut 3 bases from V and 0 bases from J, with 12 bases between. CDR3 sequence: CASSPYPTDSGNTIYF. The CDR3 DNA reads TGTGCCAGCTCACCGTACCCAACAGACTCTGGAAACACCATATATTTT.

The chain combines TRBV11-1 with TRBJ2-7, with D maybe TRBD1 (5 bases). Germline V gene lookup returns CDR1 SGHAT and CDR2 FQDESV (reference sequence). The CDR3 spans 14 residues. V lost 5 bases, J lost 0 bases, and 11 bases lay in between. As DNA, the CDR3 is TGTGCCAGCAGCCAAGGGGCGGTCTCCTACGAGCAGTACTTC. It codes for CASSQGAVSYEQYF.

This clonotype came up many times. The rearrangement uses TRBV7-9 and TRBJ2-1, with 16 positions matching TRBD2. The trim removed 5 bases at V and 8 bases at J, leaving 9 bases unmatched. CDR1 is SEHNR, CDR2 FQNEAQ, per germline (reference sequence). CDR3 length equals 17 residues. The CDR3 nucleotides are TGTGCCAGCAGCCAGGGACTAGCGGGAGGGCGAGAACATGAGCAGTTCTTC. Protein sequence: CASSQGLAGGREHEQFF.